Listed below are T cell receptor beta chains from one sample, sequenced in a study of blood T cell repertoires in COVID-19. The assay was immunoSEQ multiplex PCR, and TCRdb's table has in-frame clones only and misses some. This sample yields 80,000 to 85,000 clones, of which roughly 80% are seen a single time; around 13% belongs to the top ten. Sequenced sample: peripheral blood. These receptors all come from a human donor in a cohort sampled during active COVID-19. CDR3s include the opening cysteine and the closing phenylalanine or tryptophan. Each record gives: D gene, J gene, V gene, clone size, CDR3 protein, CDR3 DNA. D genes are given only for firm matches. Clone sizes are given selectively: once, few, many, or a class where the clone is expanded.

D: NA
J: TRBJ2-2
V: TRBV5-4
size: NA
CDR3: CASYHRQGDTGELFF
DNA: TGTGCCAGCTATCACCGGCAAGGGGACACCGGGGAGCTGTTTTTT

D: NA
J: TRBJ1-1
V: TRBV14
size: NA
CDR3: CASTERGGLLNTEAFF
DNA: TGTGCCAGCACCGAGAGAGGGGGACTATTGAACACTGAAGCTTTCTTT

D: NA
J: TRBJ2-2
V: TRBV6-4
size: NA
CDR3: CASSAGENTGELFF
DNA: TGTGCCAGCAGTGCGGGGGAGAACACCGGGGAGCTGTTTTTT

D: NA
J: TRBJ1-6
V: TRBV7-8
size: NA
CDR3: CASKGQGNSPLHF
DNA: TGTGCCAGCAAGGGGCAGGGAAATTCACCCCTCCACTTT

D: TRBD1
J: TRBJ2-3
V: TRBV5-1
size: NA
CDR3: CASSLNRGGGTDTQYF
DNA: TGCGCCAGCAGCTTGAACAGGGGCGGTGGCACAGATACGCAGTATTTT

D: TRBD1
J: TRBJ2-1
V: TRBV12-5
size: NA
CDR3: CASGPTGGRYSYNEQFF
DNA: TGTGCTAGTGGTCCCACAGGGGGCAGGTACTCCTACAATGAGCAGTTCTTC

D: NA
J: TRBJ1-3
V: TRBV28
size: NA
CDR3: CASGTLSGNTIYF
DNA: TGTGCCAGCGGGACTTTATCTGGAAACACCATATATTTT

D: TRBD1
J: TRBJ1-2
V: TRBV2
size: NA
CDR3: CASSDPRDRVYYGYTF
DNA: TGTGCCAGCAGTGACCCCCGGGACAGAGTTTACTATGGCTACACCTTC

D: TRBD2
J: TRBJ2-3
V: TRBV23-1
size: few
CDR3: CASSQLPGLADTQYF
DNA: TGCGCCAGCAGTCAACTGCCGGGACTAGCCGATACGCAGTATTTT

D: TRBD1
J: TRBJ1-4
V: TRBV25-1
size: NA
CDR3: CASSHAGTGKSNEKLFF
DNA: TGTGCCAGCAGTCACGCGGGGACAGGGAAGTCTAATGAAAAACTGTTTTTT

D: NA
J: TRBJ2-7
V: TRBV19
size: NA
CDR3: CASSPQGHEQYF
DNA: TGTGCCAGTAGTCCTCAGGGCCACGAGCAGTACTTC

D: TRBD2
J: TRBJ2-1
V: TRBV30
size: NA
CDR3: CAWSGGTSHYNEQFF
DNA: TGTGCCTGGAGCGGAGGGACTAGCCATTACAATGAGCAGTTCTTC

D: NA
J: TRBJ1-2
V: TRBV6-5
size: NA
CDR3: CASSSSSRIYGYTF
DNA: TGTGCCAGCAGTTCATCCTCCAGGATCTATGGCTACACCTTC

D: TRBD2
J: TRBJ2-1
V: TRBV7-6
size: NA
CDR3: CASSPPWGAGATMGEQFF
DNA: TGTGCCAGCAGCCCGCCGTGGGGAGCGGGGGCGACGATGGGTGAGCAGTTCTTC

D: NA
J: TRBJ2-1
V: TRBV5-4
size: NA
CDR3: CASTLAGPYNEQFF
DNA: TGTGCCAGCACCCTTGCGGGCCCCTACAATGAGCAGTTCTTC

D: TRBD1
J: TRBJ2-7
V: TRBV27
size: NA
CDR3: CASRGDRNPYEQYF
DNA: TGTGCCAGCAGGGGGGACAGGAACCCCTACGAGCAGTACTTC

D: NA
J: TRBJ2-5
V: TRBV21-1
size: NA
CDR3: CASSKALVGIQETQYF
DNA: TGTGCCAGCAGCAAAGCGCTGGTCGGGATCCAAGAGACCCAGTACTTC

D: NA
J: TRBJ2-3
V: TRBV11-2
size: NA
CDR3: CASSLELVPTDTQYF
DNA: TGTGCCAGCAGCTTAGAGCTAGTACCCACAGATACGCAGTATTTT

D: TRBD2
J: TRBJ2-3
V: TRBV5-1
size: NA
CDR3: CASSKGLAGRYTDTQYF
DNA: TGCGCCAGCAGCAAAGGACTAGCGGGGAGATACACAGATACGCAGTATTTT

D: NA
J: TRBJ2-2
V: TRBV3-1/TRBV3-2
size: NA
CDR3: CASSQLKRITGELFF
DNA: TGTGCCAGCAGCCAACTTAAGCGCATCACCGGGGAGCTGTTTTTT

D: NA
J: TRBJ1-1
V: TRBV6-4
size: NA
CDR3: CATSKNRAEAFF
DNA: TGTGCCACCTCGAAGAACAGGGCGGAAGCTTTCTTT